These 27 T cell receptor beta chains were all obtained from the same sample, sequenced in a study of CD8 T cells in Susac syndrome. Reverse transcription of roughly 0.5 to 1 ug RNA was carried out with random hexamers. TCRdb used MiXCR to reprocess the immunoSEQ multiplex PCR reads, holding one entry per CDR3 protein. Of approximately 94,000 distinct CDR3 sequences listed, about 95% were seen once; the top ten hold 0.3%. Sequencing used CD8+ T cells from PBMCs. The receptors originated from a human donor with Susac syndrome.

V and J are TRBV29-1 and TRBJ2-7, with no clear D. This CDR3 spans 12 amino acids. V shed 2 bases and J shed 2 bases, with 7 bases lying between them. Germline-derived CDR1 and CDR2 are SQVTM and ANQGSEA. The CDR3 DNA sequence: TGCAGCGTTGAAAGTTCCCCCTACGAGCAGTACTTC. It encodes CSVESSPYEQYF.

CDR3: CASTVGQDQETQYF. DNA for the CDR3: TGTGCCAGCACCGTGGGGCAGGACCAAGAGACCCAGTACTTC. J is TRBJ2-5 and V is TRBV9; a possible D gene is TRBD1 (5 bases). The germline CDR1 and CDR2 sequences are SGDLS and YYNGEE. V shed 6 bases and J shed 0 bases, with 12 bases lying between them. The CDR3 is made up of 14 amino acids.

This rearrangement joins TRBV27 to TRBJ1-2; TRBD1 matches at 7 bases. The CDR3 sequence is 12 residues long. V lost 9 bases, J lost 4 bases, and 5 bases stayed unmatched. Per germline, CDR1 MNHEY and CDR2 SMNVEV (reference sequence). The CDR3 here is CARAGGIYGYTF. In nucleotides, the CDR3 is TGTGCCAGGGCAGGGGGAATCTATGGCTACACCTTC.

The gene calls are TRBV9 and TRBJ2-2, with a weak D call TRBD2 (6 bases). The germline V gene encodes CDR1 SGDLS and CDR2 YYNGEE. V was pared by 6 bases and J by 5 bases, with 14 bases between. CDR3 length equals 14 residues. The CDR3 DNA is TGTGCCAGCACTCGACTAGAGTCTACCGGGGAGCTGTTTTTT. Translated: CASTRLESTGELFF.

The CDR3 coding sequence is TGCGCCAGCAGCCAGTCGGGACTAGCGGGAGGAGAGCAGTACTTC. This encodes CASSQSGLAGGEQYF. The V call is TRBV4-1, the J call TRBJ2-7; TRBD2 matches 15 bases. Germline V gene data show CDR1 as MGHRA and CDR2 as YSYEKL. This CDR3 is 15 amino acids long. Trimming cost V 3 bases and J 7 bases; bases outside gene matches: 4.

The chain has TRBV2 and TRBJ2-1; 8 bases are shared with TRBD2. The germline CDR1 and CDR2 sequences are SNHLY and FYNNEI. The CDR3 contains 14 residues. Trimming cost V 5 bases and J 7 bases; bases outside gene matches: 7. The CDR3 protein is CASSNPGLENEQFF. The CDR3 nucleotides are TGTGCCAGCAGTAACCCGGGACTAGAGAATGAGCAGTTCTTC. The full variable domain, with the rest looked up from reference TRBV2 and TRBJ2-1, is EPEVTQTPSHQVTQMGQEVILRCVPISNHLYFYWYRQILGQKVEFLVSFYNNEISEKSEIFDDQFSVERPDGSNFTLKIRSTKLEDSAMYFCASSNPGLENEQFFGPGTRLTVL.

This chain connects TRBV20-1 to TRBJ2-1; possible D gene TRBD1, 6 bases. The CDR3 runs to 11 residues. Germline V lookup: CDR1 DFQATT, CDR2 SNEGSKA (reference sequence). V lost 7 bases, J lost 6 bases, and 10 bases lay in between. The DNA of the CDR3 is TGCAGTGTTAGGGGGATCAATGAGCAGTTCTTC. Its protein is CSVRGINEQFF.

J is TRBJ2-3 and V is TRBV19, with D hard to call. Germline CDR1 reads LNHDA; CDR2 reads SQIVND (reference sequence). The CDR3 has 14 residues. With 5 bases removed from V and 1 base from J, the gap between germline ends came to 10 bases. The CDR3 region is CASSSGPGTDTQYF. The DNA of the CDR3 is TGTGCCAGTAGTTCGGGTCCCGGCACAGATACGCAGTATTTT.

CDR3 nucleotides: TGTGCCAGCACCCGACCCGCCAAGTGGTACAATGAGCAGTTCTTC. Its protein is CASTRPAKWYNEQFF. The chain couples TRBV5-8 to TRBJ2-1; D gene ambiguous. CDR3 length: 15 amino acids. Per the germline V gene, CDR1 is SGHTS and CDR2 is YDEGEE. Trimming took 6 bases from V and 4 from J, leaving 17 bases between them.

This clonotype came up once. The CDR3 region is CASSQDPVAEAYEQYF. In DNA form, the CDR3 reads TGCGCCAGCAGCCAAGATCCGGTAGCGGAGGCCTACGAGCAGTACTTC. The chain uses TRBV4-1 and TRBJ2-7; TRBD2 might be the D (6 bases). Germline CDR1 and CDR2: MGHRA and YSYEKL. V lost 0 bases and J lost 2, with 14 bases in between. The CDR3 has 16 residues.

This chain connects TRBV7-6 to TRBJ2-7, with 11 bases matching TRBD1. Trimming removed 3 bases from V and 1 base from J; junction bases left unmatched: 5. The length of the CDR3 is 16 residues. Per germline, CDR1 SGHVS and CDR2 FNYEAQ. The CDR3 DNA reads as TGTGCCAGCAGCTTGAGTGGGACAGGGGGTTCCTACGAGCAGTACTTC. It yields the protein CASSLSGTGGSYEQYF.

The chain has TRBV9 and TRBJ2-4; D may be TRBD1 or TRBD2 (6 bases each). CDR1 is SGDLS, CDR2 YYNGEE, per germline. This CDR3 is 15 amino acids long. V was clipped by 2 bases and J by 5 bases, with 14 bases between them. CDR3 bases: TGTGCCAGCAGCGTGGCCGGGGGCCGGGAAAACATTCAGTACTTC. This gives the protein CASSVAGGRENIQYF.

The chain uses TRBV27 and TRBJ1-6; unclear D gene. This CDR3 contains 14 residues. CDR1 MNHEY and CDR2 SMNVEV come from the germline V gene (reference sequence). V gave up 3 bases and J gave up 7 bases, with 10 bases separating them. CDR3 nucleotides: TGTGCCAGCAGTTTCTCGCAGGAGAATTCACCCCTCCACTTT. Protein sequence: CASSFSQENSPLHF.

The chain links TRBV5-1 to TRBJ1-1; 7 positions match TRBD1. This CDR3 has 14 residues. Losses at the gene ends were 0 bases for V and 5 bases for J; bases not matched to a gene: 4. In germline, CDR1 is SGHRS, CDR2 YFSETQ. The CDR3 spells CASSLGQGVTEAFF. The CDR3 DNA reads as TGCGCCAGCAGCTTGGGCCAGGGGGTAACTGAAGCTTTCTTT.

V usage is TRBV9 and J usage is TRBJ2-1; D not resolved. Germline V gives CDR1 SGDLS, CDR2 YYNGEE. The CDR3 runs 16 residues. Deletions cut 3 bases from V and 6 bases from J, with 19 bases between. CDR3 nucleotides: TGTGCCAGCAGCGCGGAGAGAGTCGCGGTGGGCAATGAGCAGTTCTTC. It translates to CASSAERVAVGNEQFF.

The genes are TRBV13 and TRBJ1-1, with no clear D. This CDR3 has 14 amino acids. The V end lost 5 bases, the J end lost 1 base, and 11 bases lay between the germline ends. The V gene's germline CDR1 is PRHDT and CDR2 FYEKMQ (reference sequence). CDR3: CASSGRRQNTEAFF. CDR3 sequence (DNA): TGTGCCAGCAGCGGCAGACGGCAGAACACTGAAGCTTTCTTT.

The chain is built from TRBV12-3 or TRBV12-4 and TRBJ2-3; D is tentatively TRBD1 or TRBD2 (5 bases each). The CDR3 totals 11 residues. Deletions cut 5 bases from V and 12 bases from J, with 12 bases between. The CDR3 sequence is CASSNRDPQYF. The CDR3 nucleotides read TGTGCCAGCAGTAACCGGGACCCTCAGTATTTT.

The chain employs TRBV12-3 or TRBV12-4 and TRBJ1-1; possibly TRBD1 for D (6 bases). The CDR3 has 14 residues. V shed 5 bases and J shed 5 bases, with 15 bases lying between them. The CDR3 protein is CASSLTGFGTEAFF. DNA of the CDR3: TGTGCCAGCAGTCTCACAGGGTTTGGAACTGAAGCTTTCTTT.

The chain combines TRBV3-1 with TRBJ2-2, with D possibly matching TRBD1 (6 bases). The germline gives CDR1 LGHDT, CDR2 YNNKEL (reference sequence). V shed 4 bases and J shed 6 bases, with 12 bases lying between them. The CDR3 totals 14 residues. As DNA, the CDR3 is TGTGCCAGCAGCCCGACAGGTGGGGCCGGGGAGCTGTTTTTT. Translating gives CASSPTGGAGELFF.

V is TRBV4-1 and J is TRBJ2-1, with 8 bases identical to TRBD2. The CDR3 contains 17 residues. V gave up 0 bases and J gave up 7 bases; unmatched junction bases: 11. Germline values: CDR1 MGHRA, CDR2 YSYEKL. CDR3 sequence: CASSQEVGVSGGNEQFF. CDR3 DNA sequence: TGCGCCAGCAGCCAAGAAGTGGGAGTGAGCGGGGGTAATGAGCAGTTCTTC.

The chain is built from TRBV20-1 and TRBJ1-5; D might be TRBD1 (5 bases). The CDR3 is 15 amino acids. V lost 1 base to trimming and J lost 4 bases, with 14 bases between them. CDR1 is DFQATT and CDR2 is SNEGSKA in the germline V gene (reference sequence). The CDR3 DNA follows: TGCAGTGCTAGAGGGGCGGGGCAGGAAAATCAGCCCCAGCATTTT. Translated, it gives CSARGAGQENQPQHF.

The CDR3 DNA reads as TGCAGTGCTCGACTGTCCGGGGAGCTGTTTTTT. It encodes CSARLSGELFF. This rearrangement joins TRBV20-1 to TRBJ2-2; no firm D call. The CDR3 extends over 11 amino acids. V was pared by 5 bases and J by 6 bases, with 7 bases between. CDR1 DFQATT and CDR2 SNEGSKA come from the germline V gene (reference sequence).

The rearrangement links TRBV7-6 to TRBJ2-5; no reliable D call. The germline V gene encodes CDR1 SGHVS and CDR2 FNYEAQ. The CDR3 loop spans 15 amino acids. With 4 bases removed from V and 0 bases from J, the gap between germline ends came to 12 bases. The CDR3, as DNA: TGTGCCAGCAGCTCTATTCTCCGAAACCAAGAGACCCAGTACTTC. This encodes CASSSILRNQETQYF. Full variable domain (rest looked up from reference TRBV7-6 and TRBJ2-5): GAGVSQSPRYKVTKRGQDVALRCDPISGHVSLYWYRQALGQGPEFLTYFNYEAQQDKSGLPNDRFSAERPEGSISTLTIQRTEQRDSAMYRCASSSILRNQETQYFGPGTRLLVL.

The rearrangement links TRBV5-1 to TRBJ2-1, with D unclear. V gave up 2 bases and J gave up 6 bases, with 6 bases separating them. CDR1 and CDR2 (germline): SGHRS, YFSETQ. The CDR3 covers 12 residues. The CDR3 DNA is TGCGCCAGCAGCTTCCTAGTCAATGAGCAGTTCTTC. Protein product: CASSFLVNEQFF.

This chain links TRBV11-2 with TRBJ2-7; 7 bases are a match to TRBD1. CDR3 length: 13 residues. Germline V gene data show CDR1 as SGHAT and CDR2 as FQNNGV. V gave up 7 bases and J gave up 3 bases; unmatched junction bases: 6. The CDR3 region is CASNQGQNYEQYF. The CDR3 DNA reads TGTGCCAGCAACCAGGGACAGAACTACGAGCAGTACTTC.

This rearrangement joins TRBV20-1 to TRBJ2-1; a weak D match, TRBD1 (6 bases). The CDR3 runs 15 residues. Germline V CDR1 and CDR2: DFQATT, SNEGSKA (reference sequence). V dropped 5 bases and J dropped 2 bases, with 16 bases sitting between them. The CDR3: CSAESGHHAYNEQFF. The CDR3 region has the DNA TGCAGTGCTGAATCGGGACACCATGCCTACAATGAGCAGTTCTTC.

The chain combines TRBV12-3 or TRBV12-4 with TRBJ2-3; 11 bases are a match to TRBD2. The CDR3 totals 15 residues. Trimming removed 6 bases from V and 4 bases from J; junction bases left unmatched: 6. CDR3 sequence (DNA): TGTGCCAGCAGGGTCGGGACTAGCGGTGCAGATACGCAGTATTTT. Protein: CASRVGTSGADTQYF.